These T cell receptor beta chains were read from a single sample in a study of blood T cell repertoires in COVID-19. Only in-frame clones appear in the TCRdb table, and some are missing; sequencing was by immunoSEQ multiplex PCR. The table shows some 270,000 clones, with around 89% occurring only once. Sequenced material: peripheral blood. The receptors stem from a man aged 30 to 45 with acute or convalescent COVID-19. The CDR3 runs from the conserved cysteine through the conserved F or W. D genes are given only for firm matches. The size entry is marked missing in some rows and otherwise reads once, few, many or a size class.

v_gene	d_gene	j_gene	abundance	CDR3aa	CDR3nt
TRBV5-8	-	TRBJ2-2	once	CASNRLVFAGELFF	TGTGCCAGCAATCGGTTGGTCTTTGCCGGGGAGCTGTTTTTT
TRBV24-1	TRBD1	TRBJ2-7	once	CATSEAPGQRNYEQYF	TGTGCCACCAGTGAGGCGCCGGGACAGAGAAACTACGAGCAGTACTTC
TRBV19	TRBD1	TRBJ1-1	-	CASIQHPRTGGQAFF	TGTGCCAGTATCCAACACCCCCGGACAGGGGGCCAAGCTTTCTTT
TRBV5-1	TRBD2	TRBJ2-5	-	CASSLGSMGLVQETQYF	TGCGCCAGCAGCTTGGGGTCTATGGGACTAGTGCAAGAGACCCAGTACTTC
TRBV7-8	TRBD1	TRBJ1-5	-	CASSLVIGTGSNQPQHF	TGTGCCAGCAGCTTGGTTATCGGGACAGGGAGCAATCAGCCCCAGCATTTT
TRBV18	-	TRBJ1-5	-	CASSPSGSDQPQHF	TGTGCCAGCTCACCATCCGGGTCCGATCAGCCCCAGCATTTT
TRBV20-1	-	TRBJ2-1	few	CSAWSLGEQFF	TGCAGTGCTTGGTCCTTGGGCGAGCAGTTCTTC
TRBV11-2	-	TRBJ1-2	-	CASSLSLATGSGYTF	TGTGCCAGCAGCTTATCTCTGGCTACAGGGTCGGGCTACACCTTC
TRBV6-5	-	TRBJ1-1	once	CASIPGTFRGAFF	TGTGCCAGCATTCCAGGGACATTCAGGGGCGCTTTCTTT
TRBV27	TRBD1	TRBJ2-7	-	CASSLLGDRDVPFFYEQYF	TGTGCCAGCAGTTTATTAGGAGACAGGGACGTTCCTTTCTTCTACGAGCAGTACTTC
TRBV5-1	-	TRBJ1-2	-	CASSLDLARGSGYTF	TGCGCCAGCAGCTTGGATCTTGCCAGGGGTAGCGGCTACACCTTC